The sequence of this T cell receptor beta chain was determined in a study of blood T cell repertoires in COVID-19 (dated by TCRdb to 2018 to 2021). Broadly, across the study: Collaborator samples came from the United States, Italy and Spain and covered acute and convalescent phases of COVID-19. The dataset comprised deeply sampled blood TCRbeta repertoires from subjects exposed to, actively infected with, or recovered from COVID-19. Where HLA class I and class II types were available, the types were taken from metadata supplied by the sample provider, not from assay-based typing. A freely available public database, intended as a resource for researchers studying the immune response to SARS-CoV-2, is where the repertoires were released. The samples were drawn from the first 160 participants of the ongoing ImmuneRACE study and from 1,254 subjects provided by 6 global collaborators. The material from the prospective study consisted of cDNA or gDNA derived from T cells, B-cell-depleted T cells, or PBMCs. A de-identified subject ID, COVID-19 status, age in years and sex were almost always included in the sample metadata.

TCRbeta CDR3 regions were amplified from genomic DNA by means of the immunoSEQ Assay, a bias-controlled multiplex PCR. Concerning the study's data processing: The number of nucleated cells in each sample was estimated from the amplification of reference gene primers within the assay. To quantify the absolute abundance of each unique TCRbeta CDR3 rearrangement, sequence reads were collapsed and filtered. For each sample, productive Simpson clonality was calculated as the square root of Simpson's diversity index over productive rearrangements. What TCRdb holds here is the immuneACCESS table cut down to in-frame rearrangements. Part of the clones is not present; checked against another copy, under half of the missing clones reflect an unresolved V gene, and the others are unexplained. For V, J and clone size, that table is used; D and trimming come from the DNA. In all, the sample holds roughly 290,000 clones, and 90% of those were seen once. Less than 2% of the sample goes to the ten largest clones.

In the prospective study, participants were about 18 to 95 years old, resided in about two dozen geographic areas of the United States, and were enrolled through a virtual design. To assign participants to cohorts, the prospective study relied on clinical history that participants themselves reported in a screening survey and a study questionnaire. Mobile phlebotomists in the prospective study collected whole blood, serum and a nasopharyngeal or oropharyngeal swab from every participant. Participants in the prospective study had the option to provide additional blood draws and questionnaires over a 2-month period. Prospective study blood samples were shipped either frozen or at room temperature before DNA extraction. Results the study describes overall, beyond this receptor: The amount of clinical and demographic metadata varied by source and participant and was provided uncurated.

Comment on this clone: What this receptor recognizes is not known. Nothing much larger sits one base from this clone, and base qualities are not available.

Counted from cysteine to phenylalanine, this CDR3 has 15 amino acids. Just CDR3 DNA is preserved here, 45 bases in frame from base 1. The germline V gene encodes CDR1 MGHRA and CDR2 YSYEKL. V is pruned by 1 base and J by 8 bases, leaving 6 bases of the junction without a gene match. Specimen: PBMCs or T cells enriched from blood (not recorded which). The clonotype comes from a woman under 30 with acute COVID-19. The V and J genes are TRBV4-1 and TRBJ1-2; 11 bases in between match TRBD1. The CDR3: CASSQGPGTGGGYTF. The DNA reads as follows: TGCGCCAGCAGCCAAGGCCCCGGGACAGGGGGAGGCTACACCTTC.